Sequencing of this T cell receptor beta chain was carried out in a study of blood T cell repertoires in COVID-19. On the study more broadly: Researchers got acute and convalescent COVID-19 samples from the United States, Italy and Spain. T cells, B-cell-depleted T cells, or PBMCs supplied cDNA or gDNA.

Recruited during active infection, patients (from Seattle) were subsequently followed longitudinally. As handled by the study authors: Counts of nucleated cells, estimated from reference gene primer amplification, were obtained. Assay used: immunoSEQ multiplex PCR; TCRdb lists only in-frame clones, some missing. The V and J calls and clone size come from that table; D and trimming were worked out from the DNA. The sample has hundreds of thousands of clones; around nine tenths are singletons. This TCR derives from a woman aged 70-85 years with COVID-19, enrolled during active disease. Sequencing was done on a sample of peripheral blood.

The CDR3 DNA follows: TGCGCCAGCAGCAGAACGGACAGGCCCTACGAGCAGTACTTC. Translating it yields CASSRTDRPYEQYF. The chain combines TRBV5-1 with TRBJ2-7, with 7 bases lining up with TRBD1. Trimming took 4 bases from V and 2 from J; bases not matched to a gene: 6. CDR1 SGHRS and CDR2 YFSETQ come from the germline V gene. The CDR3 sequence is 14 residues long. The variable domain in full, completed from reference TRBV5-1 and TRBJ2-7, reads KAGVTQTPRYLIKTRGQQVTLSCSPISGHRSVSWYQQTPGQGLQFLFEYFSETQRNKGNFPGRFSGRQFSNSRSEMNVSTLELGDSALYLCASSRTDRPYEQYFGPGTRLTVT.